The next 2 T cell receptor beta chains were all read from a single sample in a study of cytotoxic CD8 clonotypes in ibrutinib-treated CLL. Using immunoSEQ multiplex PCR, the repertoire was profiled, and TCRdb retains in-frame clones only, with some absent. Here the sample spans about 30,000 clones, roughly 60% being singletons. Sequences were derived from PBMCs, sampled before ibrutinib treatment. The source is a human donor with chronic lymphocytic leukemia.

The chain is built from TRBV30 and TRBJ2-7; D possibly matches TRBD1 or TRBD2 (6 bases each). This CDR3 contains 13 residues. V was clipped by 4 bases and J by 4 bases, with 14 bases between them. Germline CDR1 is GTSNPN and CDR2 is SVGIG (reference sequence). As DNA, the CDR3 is TGTGCCTGGACTCCTCGGGGGCCTTACGAGCAGTACTTC. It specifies CAWTPRGPYEQYF.

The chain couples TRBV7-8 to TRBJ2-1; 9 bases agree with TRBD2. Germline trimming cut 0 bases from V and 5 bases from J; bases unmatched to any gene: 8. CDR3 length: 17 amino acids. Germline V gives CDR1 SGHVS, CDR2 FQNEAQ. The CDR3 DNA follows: TGTGCCAGCAGCTTAGCGATAGCGGGAGTGCTCCACAATGAGCAGTTCTTC. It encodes CASSLAIAGVLHNEQFF.